Shown below are 32 T cell receptor beta chains from a single sample sequenced in a study of shared clonotypes between healthy human individuals. CD8 cells classed as naive were CD45RO-negative and positively selected for CCR7, excluding terminally differentiated effector memory CD45RA+ cells. Using immunoSEQ multiplex PCR, the repertoire was profiled, and TCRdb retains in-frame clones only, with some absent. The sample lists approximately 600,000 clones; approximately 95% were seen once. The sample taken for sequencing was naive CD8+ T cells sorted from blood. All receptors come from a woman aged 25 to 39 in good health.

Remarks on this clone: Distinct nucleotide sequences in the sample also encode this CDR3. The rearrangement joins TRBV18 to TRBJ2-1; D call uncertain. V was shortened by 2 bases and J by 7 bases, with 3 bases between the two germline ends. The CDR3 consists of 11 residues. CDR1 is KGHSH, CDR2 LQKENI, per germline. The CDR3 sequence is CASSPGNEQFF. In DNA, the CDR3 is TGTGCCAGCTCACCAGGGAATGAGCAGTTCTTC.

Note on this clone: The sample contains more than one DNA sequence encoding this CDR3. The CDR3, as DNA: TGTGCCAGCAGTTTATCGAGCAATCAGCCCCAGCATTTT. Protein sequence: CASSLSSNQPQHF. J is TRBJ1-5 and V is TRBV27; D call uncertain. The CDR3 extends over 13 amino acids. With 0 bases removed from V and 1 base from J, the gap between germline ends came to 1 base. Germline CDR1 and CDR2: MNHEY and SMNVEV (reference sequence).

The chain links TRBV7-2 to TRBJ2-7, with 8 positions matching TRBD1. The CDR3 is made up of 17 amino acids. Trimming at V came to 0 bases and at J to 0 bases, leaving 7 bases not matched to a gene. From germline, CDR1 is SGHTA and CDR2 FQGNSA. CDR3 residues: CASSLAFTTGGSYEQYF. The CDR3 DNA reads as TGTGCCAGCAGCTTAGCTTTCACTACAGGGGGCTCCTACGAGCAGTACTTC.

J is TRBJ2-1 and V is TRBV6-5; 10 nucleotides agree with TRBD2. Per germline, CDR1 MNHEY and CDR2 SVGAGI. Losses at the gene ends were 0 bases for V and 9 bases for J; bases not matched to a gene: 5. The CDR3 is 15 residues long. This CDR3 reads CASSYSSSGSSEQFF. The CDR3 DNA follows: TGTGCCAGCAGTTACTCATCTAGCGGGAGTTCTGAGCAGTTCTTC.

The genes are TRBV19 and TRBJ2-7, with D possibly TRBD2 on 5 matching bases. This CDR3 is built from 12 residues. From germline, CDR1 is LNHDA and CDR2 SQIVND (reference sequence). V was pared by 6 bases and J by 0 bases, with 6 bases between. CDR3 DNA: TGTGCCAGTAGAGGGAGCTCCTACGAGCAGTACTTC. It yields the protein CASRGSSYEQYF.

CDR3 sequence: CASSQRLVPGELFF. The CDR3 nucleotides read TGCGCCAGCAGCCAAAGACTAGTACCCGGGGAGCTGTTTTTT. The genes are TRBV4-1 and TRBJ2-2; maybe TRBD2 (6 bases). This CDR3 spans 14 amino acids. CDR1 is MGHRA and CDR2 is YSYEKL in the germline V gene. V was pared by 2 bases and J by 6 bases, with 10 bases between.

About this clone: This same CDR3 is encoded by further DNA sequences in the sample. The genes are TRBV28 and TRBJ2-1; 8 bases line up with TRBD2. V trimming: 3 bases; J trimming: 0 bases; junction bases outside the gene matches: 1. Germline V CDR1 and CDR2: MDHEN, SYDVKM. The CDR3 has 15 residues. The CDR3: CASSLGTSSYNEQFF. As DNA, the CDR3 is TGTGCCAGCAGTTTGGGGACTAGCTCCTACAATGAGCAGTTCTTC.

This clone was seen more than once but under ten times. This rearrangement joins TRBV4-2 to TRBJ1-2; D unclear. CDR3 length: 14 residues. V was clipped by 0 bases and J by 4 bases, with 9 bases between them. Germline assignment: CDR1 LGHNA and CDR2 YNFKEQ. The CDR3 DNA is TGTGCCAGCAGCCAAGACGGGGTTGGCTATGGCTACACCTTC. It translates to CASSQDGVGYGYTF.

This chain joins TRBV11-2 and TRBJ2-5; tentatively, D is TRBD1 (6 bases). The germline V gene encodes CDR1 SGHAT and CDR2 FQNNGV. Trimming pared 0 bases from V and 5 bases from J, leaving 13 bases between. The CDR3 spans 15 residues. CDR3: CASSLEEQGRETQYF. CDR3 DNA: TGTGCCAGCAGCTTAGAAGAGCAGGGGCGGGAGACCCAGTACTTC. Using reference TRBV11-2 and TRBJ2-5 for the parts outside the CDR3, the full variable domain is EAGVAQSPRYKIIEKRQSVAFWCNPISGHATLYWYQQILGQGPKLLIQFQNNGVVDDSQLPKDRFSAERLKGVDSTLKIQPAKLEDSAVYLCASSLEEQGRETQYFGPGTRLLVL.

The V call is TRBV7-2, the J call TRBJ2-7; 11 bases align to TRBD2. Germline lookup yields CDR1 SGHTA and CDR2 FQGNSA. V lost 1 base to trimming and J lost 3 bases; unmatched junction nucleotides: 11. This CDR3 has 18 residues. The CDR3 nucleotides are TGTGCCAGCAGCTTAGAGAGGGGTAGCGGGAGGGCCCACTACGAGCAGTACTTC. Encoded protein: CASSLERGSGRAHYEQYF. The variable domain in full, with the rest retrieved from reference TRBV7-2 and TRBJ2-7, is GAGVSQSPSNKVTEKGKDVELRCDPISGHTALYWYRQSLGQGLEFLIYFQGNSAPDKSGLPSDRFSAERTGGSVSTLTIQRTQQEDSAVYLCASSLERGSGRAHYEQYFGPGTRLTVT.

The chain's CDR3 is CSANRDYEQYF. CDR3 nucleotide sequence: TGCAGCGCCAACCGGGACTACGAGCAGTACTTC. V gene TRBV29-1 combines with J gene TRBJ2-5; weak D call: TRBD2 (5 bases). The assigned J gene may be wrong: the sequence end matches TRBJ2-7 better. The CDR3 contains 11 residues. The V gene's germline CDR1 is SQVTM and CDR2 ANQGSEA.

The CDR3 loop is CASRGGRAEDTQYF. In DNA form, the CDR3 reads TGTGCCAGCAGGGGGGGCAGGGCGGAAGATACGCAGTATTTT. This chain connects TRBV28 to TRBJ2-3, with D possibly being TRBD1 or TRBD2 (6 bases each). The germline V gene encodes CDR1 MDHEN and CDR2 SYDVKM. Trimming removed 6 bases at V and 5 bases at J, with 15 bases between. This CDR3 contains 14 residues.

This chain links TRBV7-2 with TRBJ2-7; D is possibly TRBD2 (6 bases). The germline V and J ends were trimmed by 3 bases and 2 bases, with 11 bases remaining between them. The CDR3 covers 14 residues. Germline lookup yields CDR1 SGHTA and CDR2 FQGNSA. DNA for the CDR3: TGTGCCAGCAGCTTCGGGAGACGTCCCTACGAGCAGTACTTC. Its translation: CASSFGRRPYEQYF.

The V and J genes are TRBV11-2 and TRBJ2-1, with TRBD2 matching over 10 bases. This CDR3 is built from 15 residues. Per germline, CDR1 SGHAT and CDR2 FQNNGV. Trimming at V came to 5 bases and at J to 7 bases, leaving 8 bases not matched to a gene. DNA of the CDR3: TGTGCCAGCAGCCGGCTAGCGGGAGTTAATAATGAGCAGTTCTTC. It yields the protein CASSRLAGVNNEQFF.

This clone is a singleton in its sample. The rearrangement joins TRBV19 to TRBJ1-5; 8 nucleotides agree with TRBD1. Germline CDR1 is LNHDA and CDR2 is SQIVND (reference sequence). The CDR3 contains 14 residues. V was pared by 8 bases and J by 5 bases, with 8 bases of the junction left unmatched. The CDR3 region has the DNA TGTGCCAGTTGGGACAGGCGAAATCATCAGCCCCAGCATTTT. Its translation is CASWDRRNHQPQHF.

V usage is TRBV5-8 and J usage is TRBJ1-4; the match to TRBD1 covers 11 bases. Germline-derived CDR1 and CDR2 are SGHTS and YDEGEE. The V segment lost 4 bases and the J segment 1 base; nucleotides outside the gene matches: 3. The CDR3 runs 16 residues. The CDR3 spells CASSRGQGGTNEKLFF. The CDR3 nucleotides read TGTGCCAGCAGCAGGGGACAGGGGGGAACTAATGAAAAACTGTTTTTT.

This clone was counted between two and nine times. This chain links TRBV7-6 with TRBJ2-2; D is perhaps TRBD1 or TRBD2 (5 bases each). The CDR3 has 11 residues. V lost 5 bases to trimming and J lost 10 bases, with 8 bases between them. Germline lookup yields CDR1 SGHVS and CDR2 FNYEAQ. CDR3 residues: CASSGTEELFF. For the CDR3, the DNA is TGTGCCAGCAGCGGGACGGAGGAGCTGTTTTTT.

The chain recombines TRBV4-1 with TRBJ2-7, with 7 bases aligning to TRBD2. J gave up 5 bases and V 1 base, and 11 bases lay outside the gene matches. The CDR3 covers 16 residues. Germline CDR1 MGHRA, CDR2 YSYEKL. Here the CDR3 DNA reads TGCGCCAGCAGCCAAGGGTACAGACCGGGGGGTCACGAGCAGTACTTC. Translation gives CASSQGYRPGGHEQYF.

The chain uses TRBV28 and TRBJ2-7, with D possibly being TRBD2 (5 bases). Trimming removed 1 base from V and 5 bases from J, with 12 bases in between. Germline V gene data show CDR1 as MDHEN and CDR2 as SYDVKM. The CDR3 length is 14 residues. CDR3 in amino acids: CASSLSVVSDEQYF. The CDR3 DNA is TGTGCCAGCAGTTTATCCGTAGTTAGCGACGAGCAGTACTTC.

A note on this clone: The identical CDR3 is also encoded by other nucleotide sequences in the sample. V and J are TRBV19 and TRBJ2-5; TRBD1 matches at 8 bases. This CDR3 region has 13 residues. The trim removed 3 bases at V and 3 bases at J, leaving 0 bases unmatched. Germline V gene data show CDR1 as LNHDA and CDR2 as SQIVND (reference sequence). The CDR3 DNA reads TGTGCCAGTAGTATGGACAGGGAAGAGACCCAGTACTTC. Protein: CASSMDREETQYF. Drawing the rest from reference TRBV19 and TRBJ2-5, the complete variable domain is DGGITQSPKYLFRKEGQNVTLSCEQNLNHDAMYWYRQDPGQGLRLIYYSQIVNDFQKGDIAEGYSVSREKKESFPLTVTSAQKNPTAFYLCASSMDREETQYFGPGTRLLVL.

The chain has TRBV7-9 and TRBJ1-1; D unresolved. The CDR3 has 12 residues. Between the trimmed V and J ends, which lost 5 bases and 7 bases, there was a span of 11 bases. Germline V gives CDR1 SEHNR, CDR2 FQNEAQ (reference sequence). The DNA for the CDR3 is TGTGCCAGCAGCAACGGACGGTTTGAAGCTTTCTTT. This codes for CASSNGRFEAFF.

This clone was seen just once. The chain links TRBV27 to TRBJ2-1; 8 bases align to TRBD1. Germline CDR1 and CDR2: MNHEY and SMNVEV (reference sequence). V lost 2 bases, J lost 9 bases, and 9 bases stayed unmatched. The CDR3 extends over 15 amino acids. CDR3 in DNA: TGTGCCAGCAGTTTAGTAGGACAGGGAAGCGGTGAGCAGTTCTTC. Its protein is CASSLVGQGSGEQFF.

V usage is TRBV27 and J usage is TRBJ2-7; D remains unclear. Looked up from germline, CDR1 is MNHEY and CDR2 is SMNVEV (reference sequence). The V and J ends lost 0 bases and 3 bases respectively, with 12 bases between them. The CDR3 sequence is 15 residues long. Written as DNA, the CDR3 is TGTGCCAGCAGTTTATCGACTGCATGGGGCTACGAGCAGTACTTC. Amino acid sequence: CASSLSTAWGYEQYF.

V and J are TRBV11-2 and TRBJ1-1, with TRBD1 matching 7 bases. The CDR3 extends over 15 amino acids. Trimming cost V 5 bases and J 0 bases; bases outside gene matches: 6. Germline values: CDR1 SGHAT, CDR2 FQNNGV. CDR3 region: CASSGRDSLNTEAFF. CDR3 DNA: TGTGCCAGCAGCGGAAGGGACAGCCTGAACACTGAAGCTTTCTTT.

Only one count was recorded for this clone. V and J are TRBV9 and TRBJ1-1; D may be TRBD1 (5 bases). This CDR3 contains 14 residues. Looked up from germline, CDR1 is SGDLS and CDR2 is YYNGEE. V dropped 0 bases and J dropped 6 bases, with 12 bases sitting between them. Here the CDR3 DNA reads TGTGCCAGCAGCGTAGGGGGGTTAACCTCTGAAGCTTTCTTT. Translated: CASSVGGLTSEAFF.

V gene TRBV28 combines with J gene TRBJ2-7, with 11 bases that match TRBD2. CDR1 is MDHEN, CDR2 SYDVKM, per germline. V lost 5 bases to trimming and J lost 1 base; unmatched junction nucleotides: 7. CDR3 length: 16 residues. Here the CDR3 DNA reads TGTGCCAGCAGTGGGGGACTAGCGGAATTATCCTACGAGCAGTACTTC. Amino acid sequence: CASSGGLAELSYEQYF.

The rearrangement links TRBV27 to TRBJ2-7; either TRBD1 or TRBD2 may supply D (5 bases each). V dropped 2 bases and J dropped 3 bases, with 14 bases sitting between them. Germline assignment: CDR1 MNHEY and CDR2 SMNVEV (reference sequence). This CDR3 is built from 15 residues. The CDR3 DNA reads TGTGCCAGCAGTTTAAGGGGAGTTGCCCTCTACGAGCAGTACTTC. It translates to CASSLRGVALYEQYF.

This clone appeared once. In DNA form, the CDR3 reads TGTGCCAGCAGCTTCCCTAGCGGTTTTGGGGGCAATGAGCAGTTCTTC. It yields the protein CASSFPSGFGGNEQFF. The chain recombines TRBV7-9 with TRBJ2-1; 7 positions match TRBD2. There are 16 residues in the CDR3. Germline loops: CDR1 SEHNR, CDR2 FQNEAQ (reference sequence). The J segment lost 6 bases and the V segment lost 3 bases, leaving 11 bases of the junction unmatched.

The chain employs TRBV6-6 and TRBJ1-5; D not resolved. V lost 2 bases to trimming and J lost 1 base, with 9 bases between them. Germline-derived CDR1 and CDR2 are MNHNY and SVGAGI (reference sequence). There are 15 residues in the CDR3. CDR3 DNA: TGTGCCAGCAGTTACGGCAGCGGAAGCAATCAGCCCCAGCATTTT. This sequence encodes CASSYGSGSNQPQHF.

J is TRBJ2-1 and V is TRBV4-2, with D possibly being TRBD2 (6 bases). V dropped 7 bases and J dropped 0 bases, with 19 bases sitting between them. The CDR3 contains 17 residues. From germline, CDR1 is LGHNA and CDR2 YNFKEQ. This CDR3 reads CASTLVGRLDSYNEQFF. For the CDR3, the DNA is TGTGCCAGCACCTTAGTGGGCCGACTAGACTCCTACAATGAGCAGTTCTTC.

This rearrangement joins TRBV9 to TRBJ2-3; no clear D gene. V lost 3 bases and J 1 base, leaving 9 bases between the germline ends. Germline loops: CDR1 SGDLS, CDR2 YYNGEE. The CDR3 extends over 14 amino acids. Here the CDR3 DNA reads TGTGCCAGCAGCGGGAGTGCGGGCACAGATACGCAGTATTTT. It codes for CASSGSAGTDTQYF.

With respect to this clone: Other DNA sequences in the sample encode the same CDR3. The chain combines TRBV27 with TRBJ1-1, with a weak D call TRBD1 (6 bases). Between the trimmed V and J ends, which lost 2 bases and 1 base, there was a span of 8 bases. The CDR3 runs to 14 residues. CDR1 MNHEY and CDR2 SMNVEV come from the germline V gene (reference sequence). CDR3 protein: CASSLAGANTEAFF. DNA for the CDR3: TGTGCCAGCAGTTTAGCGGGGGCGAACACTGAAGCTTTCTTT.